This entry concerns a single T cell receptor beta chain. The data originate from a study of CD4+ T cells in melanoma. Clones were read by immunoSEQ multiplex PCR, and TCRdb kept only the in-frame ones, dropping some. The sample lists more than 7,000 clones, 71% occurring once. This CDR3 is 15 amino acids long. Germline V lookup: CDR1 SNHLY, CDR2 FYNNEI. V lost 6 bases, J lost 2 bases, and 16 bases lay in between. This chain joins TRBV2 and TRBJ2-5, with D possibly being TRBD2 (6 bases). The TCR was taken from a human donor with melanoma. Material: cells from a culture (not recorded whether cultured in vitro). CDR3 coding DNA: TGTGCCAGCAGCGCCTCCCGGGGGTTACAAGAGACCCAGTACTTC. This gives the protein CASSASRGLQETQYF.